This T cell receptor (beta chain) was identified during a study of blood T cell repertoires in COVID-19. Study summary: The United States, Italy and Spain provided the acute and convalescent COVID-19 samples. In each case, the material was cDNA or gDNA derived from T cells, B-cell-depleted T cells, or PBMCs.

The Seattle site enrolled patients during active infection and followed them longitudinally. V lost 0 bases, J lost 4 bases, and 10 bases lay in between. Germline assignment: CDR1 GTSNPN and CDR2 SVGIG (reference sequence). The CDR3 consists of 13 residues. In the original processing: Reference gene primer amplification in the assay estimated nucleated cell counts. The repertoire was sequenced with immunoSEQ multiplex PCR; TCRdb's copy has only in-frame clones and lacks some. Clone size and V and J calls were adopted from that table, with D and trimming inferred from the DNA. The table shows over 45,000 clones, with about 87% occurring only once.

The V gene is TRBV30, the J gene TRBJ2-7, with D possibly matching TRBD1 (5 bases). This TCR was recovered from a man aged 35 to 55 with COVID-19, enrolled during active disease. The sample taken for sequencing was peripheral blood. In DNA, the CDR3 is TGTGCCTGGAGTGTTCGCAGGGCATACGAGCAGTACTTC. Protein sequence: CAWSVRRAYEQYF.